The 11 T cell receptor beta chains below all came from one sample that was sequenced in a study of CD8 T cells in ankylosing spondylitis listed by TCRdb under 2017. Overall results and qualifications from the work: Blood from ankylosing spondylitis patients appeared to be characterized by a TCR beta motif composed of roughly eight highly homologous amino acid variants.

What these receptors recognize is not known. Libraries were constructed by 5' RACE. Sequencing instrument: Illumina HiSeq 2500. The public reads were reanalyzed by TCRdb: fastp trimming at Q25, MiXCR alignment, in-frame beta chains only. CDR3 protein duplicates are merged, each entry listing the most common genes and DNA. Across this sample there are more than 250,000 distinct CDR3 sequences, with under 8.5% seen only once. The top ten constitute about 14% of the sample. Sequencing was done on a sample of blood, either unsorted or a sorted T cell fraction (not recorded which). The receptors originated from a male donor with ankylosing spondylitis.

This sequence joins TRBV29-1 and TRBJ1-1, with D perhaps matching TRBD1 (5 bases). The V gene lost 3 bases and the J gene lost 4 bases, with 12 bases spanning the gap. Germline CDR1 reads SQVTM; CDR2 reads ANQGSEA. CDR3 length: 13 residues. The CDR3 sequence: CSVDQGAGTEAFF. CDR3 in DNA: TGCAGCGTTGACCAGGGAGCGGGCACTGAAGCTTTCTTT.

This clonotype was counted many times. The chain has TRBV12-3 or TRBV12-4 and TRBJ2-5; TRBD2 agrees at 7 bases. Trimming removed 5 bases from V and 3 bases from J; junction bases left unmatched: 0. The CDR3 spans 12 residues. The CDR3 loop reads CASSSGEETQYF. CDR3 nucleotide sequence: TGTGCCAGCAGTAGCGGGGAAGAGACCCAGTACTTC.

The gene calls are TRBV4-3 and TRBJ2-7; the match to TRBD1 covers 8 bases. The germline gives CDR1 LGHNA, CDR2 YSLEER. The J segment lost 3 bases and the V segment lost 4 bases, leaving 11 bases of the junction unmatched. This CDR3 contains 16 residues. The DNA of the CDR3 is TGCGCCAGCAGCCCTAGAGCTCGGACAGGGCTCTACGAGCAGTACTTC. Protein: CASSPRARTGLYEQYF.

The chain combines TRBV7-2 with TRBJ1-1; D is possibly TRBD1 (6 bases). CDR1 and CDR2 from the germline V gene are SGHTA and FQGNSA. Deletions cut 2 bases from V and 0 bases from J, with 10 bases between. This CDR3 comprises 15 residues. CDR3 sequence reads: CASSLLGAMNTEAFF. The DNA for the CDR3 is TGTGCCAGCAGCTTATTGGGGGCGATGAACACTGAAGCTTTCTTT.

The chain employs TRBV3-1 and TRBJ1-4; no clear D. The CDR3 extends over 16 amino acids. Germline assignment: CDR1 LGHDT and CDR2 YNNKEL (reference sequence). V was clipped by 4 bases and J by 8 bases, with 20 bases between them. The CDR3, as DNA: TGTGCCAGCAGCCCAGCGAGGGTTTGGGGAGAAGAAAAACTGTTTTTT. Its translation: CASSPARVWGEEKLFF.

This clonotype was observed once. This chain links TRBV5-8 with TRBJ2-7; 8 bases agree with TRBD1. Trimming removed 0 bases from V and 5 bases from J; junction bases left unmatched: 7. Germline lookup yields CDR1 SGHTS and CDR2 YDEGEE. The CDR3 is made up of 15 amino acids. CDR3 sequence (DNA): TGTGCCAGCAGCTTGGTGGTACAGGGGGGAGACGAGCAGTACTTC. This translates into CASSLVVQGGDEQYF.

This clonotype occurred a few times. The gene calls are TRBV18 and TRBJ2-1, with D hard to call. The length of the CDR3 is 15 residues. The V end lost 3 bases, the J end lost 0 bases, and 9 bases lay between the germline ends. CDR1 and CDR2 from the germline V gene are KGHSH and LQKENI. The CDR3 protein is CASSPASSSYNEQFF. CDR3 sequence (DNA): TGTGCCAGCTCACCCGCTTCTAGCTCCTACAATGAGCAGTTCTTC.

V is TRBV12-3 or TRBV12-4 and J is TRBJ2-2; 14 positions agree with TRBD2. The CDR3 spans 20 residues. Trimming at V came to 3 bases and at J to 1 base, leaving 10 bases not matched to a gene. The CDR3 region is CASSFVGQGTSGGNTGELFF. The CDR3 DNA is TGTGCCAGCAGTTTTGTGGGGCAAGGGACTAGCGGGGGGAACACCGGGGAGCTGTTTTTT.

The chain has TRBV11-1 and TRBJ2-1; no definite D call. Germline CDR1 SGHAT, CDR2 FQDESV (reference sequence). This CDR3 spans 14 amino acids. V lost 5 bases, J lost 9 bases, and 17 bases lay in between. The CDR3 DNA reads as TGTGCCAGCAGCCATGGACCCCGGCCGAGTGAGCAGTTCTTC. This encodes CASSHGPRPSEQFF. The variable domain in full, with the rest retrieved from reference TRBV11-1 and TRBJ2-1, is EAEVAQSPRYKITEKSQAVAFWCDPISGHATLYWYRQILGQGPELLVQFQDESVVDDSQLPKDRFSAERLKGVDSTLKIQPAELGDSAMYLCASSHGPRPSEQFFGPGTRLTVL.

The rearrangement links TRBV12-3 or TRBV12-4 to TRBJ2-5; unclear D gene. The germline V and J ends were trimmed by 7 bases and 3 bases, with 12 bases remaining between them. The CDR3 spans 13 residues. CDR3 in DNA: TGTGCCAGCACCTTGGCCGAGGAAGAGACCCAGTACTTC. It encodes CASTLAEEETQYF.

V gene TRBV5-1 combines with J gene TRBJ2-7; unclear D gene. This CDR3 is 14 amino acids long. Germline V gene sequence: CDR1 SGHRS, CDR2 YFSETQ. The ends were cut back, 4 bases at V and 2 bases at J, with 13 bases in the middle. The CDR3 region is CASSLDFNTYEQYF. DNA of the CDR3: TGCGCCAGCAGCCTAGATTTTAATACCTACGAGCAGTACTTC.